Shown below are 8 T cell receptor beta chains from a single sample sequenced in a study of blood T cell repertoires in COVID-19. Libraries were prepared by immunoSEQ multiplex PCR; TCRdb keeps only in-frame clonotypes and omits some of them. Seen here are 20,000 or so clones, around nine tenths observed once, and the top ten hold approximately 5%. Sequencing input: peripheral blood. These receptors all stem from a man aged 50 to 59 with active COVID-19.

This chain links TRBV4-3 with TRBJ1-4; perhaps TRBD1 as D (6 bases). This CDR3 region has 14 residues. Germline assignment: CDR1 LGHNA and CDR2 YSLEER. Trimming left V 1 base short and J 8 bases short, with 11 bases between. The CDR3 reads CASSQGTGLEKLFF. The CDR3 bases are TGCGCCAGCAGCCAAGGCACAGGGTTAGAAAAACTGTTTTTT.

J is TRBJ1-2 and V is TRBV7-9; no clear D. From germline, CDR1 is SEHNR and CDR2 FQNEAQ (reference sequence). Trimming removed 4 bases at V and 4 bases at J, with 7 bases between. This CDR3 contains 12 residues. Here the CDR3 reads CASSSGIYGYTF. The DNA for the CDR3 is TGTGCCAGCAGCTCCGGGATCTATGGCTACACCTTC.

This clone occurred a few times. J is TRBJ1-2 and V is TRBV6-6; the D gene is possibly TRBD1 (6 bases). Germline values: CDR1 MNHNY, CDR2 SVGAGI (reference sequence). Between the trimmed V and J ends, which lost 7 bases and 5 bases, there was a span of 17 bases. This CDR3 contains 14 residues. The CDR3 loop reads CASKANRTAYGYTF. The DNA of the CDR3 is TGTGCCAGCAAGGCGAATAGGACAGCATATGGCTACACCTTC.

This clone was recorded only once. V is TRBV27 and J is TRBJ2-3; the D gene is possibly TRBD2 (6 bases). The V gene lost 2 bases and the J gene lost 2 bases, with 17 bases spanning the gap. Germline-derived CDR1 and CDR2 are MNHEY and SMNVEV (reference sequence). The CDR3 runs to 17 residues. CDR3 residues: CASSLAGRKSDTDTQYF. CDR3 DNA: TGTGCCAGCAGTTTAGCGGGGCGCAAATCAGACACAGATACGCAGTATTTT.

This clone showed up just a few times. This chain connects TRBV21-1 to TRBJ2-5; TRBD1 is taken as the D call from the table, unchecked against the DNA. TRBV21-1 is assigned pseudogene status. This CDR3 has 16 amino acids. As DNA, the CDR3 is TGTGCCAGCAGCGCCCCCGGGCCAAGGGGGAAAGAGACCCAGTACTTC. It encodes CASSAPGPRGKETQYF.

V is TRBV19 and J is TRBJ2-7; D possibly corresponds to TRBD2 (6 bases). Germline CDR1 and CDR2: LNHDA and SQIVND (reference sequence). The CDR3 has 14 amino acids. Trimming shortened V by 3 bases and J by 2 bases, and 11 bases separated the two germline ends. For the CDR3, the DNA is TGTGCCAGTAGTATTGGGGGGTCAGCCTACGAGCAGTACTTC. Its translation: CASSIGGSAYEQYF.

This clone has more than one count but fewer than ten. V usage is TRBV7-2 and J usage is TRBJ2-3, with D possibly matching TRBD1 (5 bases). V gave up 3 bases and J gave up 11 bases, with 18 bases separating them. The germline CDR1 and CDR2 sequences are SGHTA and FQGNSA. The length of the CDR3 is 14 residues. The CDR3 protein is CASSLTVPLWRQYF. CDR3 DNA sequence: TGTGCCAGCAGCTTGACAGTACCCCTATGGAGGCAGTATTTT.

The chain combines TRBV5-1 with TRBJ1-4, with TRBD1 identical over 7 bases. The CDR3 totals 15 residues. V was clipped by 2 bases and J by 5 bases; unmatched bases: 6. Looked up from germline, CDR1 is SGHRS and CDR2 is YFSETQ. DNA of the CDR3: TGCGCCAGCAGCTTTACCAGGGGGACGAATGAAAAACTGTTTTTT. Its protein product is CASSFTRGTNEKLFF. Together with reference TRBV5-1 and TRBJ1-4, the CDR3 gives the full variable domain: KAGVTQTPRYLIKTRGQQVTLSCSPISGHRSVSWYQQTPGQGLQFLFEYFSETQRNKGNFPGRFSGRQFSNSRSEMNVSTLELGDSALYLCASSFTRGTNEKLFFGSGTQLSVL.